These T cell receptor beta chains were read from a single sample in a study of Graves' ophthalmopathy and Graves' hyperthyroidism. A single record per CDR3 protein comes from TCRdb applying MiXCR to the multiplex PCR reads. The profile shows under 250,000 distinct CDR3 sequences, under 30% of them singletons. Sequenced: peripheral blood. These receptors all come from a man aged 45-60 years with Graves' ophthalmopathy. Both conserved end residues are part of each CDR3. D genes are given only for firm matches. Some rows have no size entry. The others give once, few or many, or a class for an expanded clone.

CDR3aa	CDR3nt	abundance	d_gene	v_gene	j_gene
CASTLRGGREETQYF	TGTGCCAGCACCCTTCGGGGGGGCCGGGAAGAGACCCAGTACTTC	many	TRBD2	TRBV7-9	TRBJ2-5
CASSYSGDSSYEQYF	TGTGCCAGCAGTTACTCCGGGGACAGCTCCTACGAGCAGTACTTC	few	TRBD1	TRBV6-5	TRBJ2-7
CASGYSLYEQYF	TGTGCTAGTGGTTACAGCCTCTACGAGCAGTACTTC	NA	NA	TRBV12-5	TRBJ2-7
CASSQQENTGELFF	TGTGCCAGCAGTCAACAGGAAAACACCGGGGAGCTGTTTTTT	many	NA	TRBV6-2/TRBV6-3	TRBJ2-2
CASSPTAVTGELFF	TGTGCCAGCAGTCCGACAGCCGTTACCGGGGAGCTGTTTTTT	many	NA	TRBV28	TRBJ2-2
CASSSLGTGKDQPQHF	TGTGCCAGCAGTTCCTTGGGGACAGGGAAGGATCAGCCCCAGCATTTT	many	TRBD1	TRBV12-3/TRBV12-4	TRBJ1-5
CASSYSEDQPQHF	TGTGCCAGCAGTTACTCGGAAGATCAGCCCCAGCATTTT	many	NA	TRBV6-2/TRBV6-3	TRBJ1-5
CASSEGFLEVFGELFF	TGTGCCAGCAGTGAAGGGTTTCTGGAGGTTTTCGGGGAGCTGTTTTTT	few	NA	TRBV6-1	TRBJ2-2
CASSPLVAGGYGYTF	TGTGCCAGCAGCCCGCTAGTAGCAGGGGGGTATGGCTACACCTTC	NA	TRBD1	TRBV3-1	TRBJ1-2
CASSQDRVAGTQETQYF	TGCGCCAGCAGCCAAGATAGGGTAGCGGGAACCCAAGAGACCCAGTACTTC	NA	TRBD2	TRBV4-3	TRBJ2-5
CASSIWGQGAFNYGYTF	TGTGCCAGCTCCATTTGGGGACAGGGGGCCTTTAACTATGGCTACACCTTC	many	TRBD1	TRBV5-6	TRBJ1-2
CASSEDTGGGYTF	TGTGCCAGCAGTGAAGATACCGGCGGGGGCTACACCTTC	NA	NA	TRBV6-1	TRBJ1-2
CASSLMGASNEQFF	TGTGCCAGCAGCTTAATGGGGGCAAGCAATGAGCAGTTCTTC	NA	NA	TRBV11-1	TRBJ2-1
CASSFGGATYEQYF	TGTGCCAGCAGCTTCGGAGGGGCGACCTACGAGCAGTACTTC	many	NA	TRBV6-2/TRBV6-3	TRBJ2-7
CASSPIGSGQYEQYF	TGCGCCAGCAGCCCTATTGGTAGCGGGCAATACGAGCAGTACTTC	many	TRBD2	TRBV4-3	TRBJ2-7
CASSPGDGYTF	TGTGCCAGCAGTCCCGGGGATGGCTACACCTTC	many	NA	TRBV25-1	TRBJ1-2
CASTRSEGPLETQYF	TGTGCCAGTACCCGCTCCGAGGGCCCTCTGGAGACCCAGTACTTC	many	NA	TRBV19	TRBJ2-5
CASSWQGAMGEAFF	TGTGCCAGCAGTTGGCAGGGGGCGATGGGTGAAGCTTTCTTT	few	TRBD1	TRBV12-3/TRBV12-4	TRBJ1-1